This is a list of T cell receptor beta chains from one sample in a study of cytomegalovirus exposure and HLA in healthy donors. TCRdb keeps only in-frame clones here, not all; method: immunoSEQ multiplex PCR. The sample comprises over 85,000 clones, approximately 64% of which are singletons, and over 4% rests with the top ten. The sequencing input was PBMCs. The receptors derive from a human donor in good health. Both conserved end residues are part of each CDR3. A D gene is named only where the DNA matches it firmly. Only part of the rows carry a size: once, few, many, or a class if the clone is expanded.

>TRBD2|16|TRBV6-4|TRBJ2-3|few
CATRLAGGGSTDTQYF
TGTGCCACTCGACTAGCGGGAGGAGGGTCGACAGATACGCAGTATTTT
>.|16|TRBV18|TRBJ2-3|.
CASSPVTGVGTDTQYF
TGTGCCAGCTCACCGGTGACGGGAGTTGGCACAGATACGCAGTATTTT
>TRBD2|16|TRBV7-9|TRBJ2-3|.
CASSFSSGTSDPTQYF
TGTGCCAGCAGCTTTTCGAGCGGGACTAGCGACCCTACGCAGTATTTT
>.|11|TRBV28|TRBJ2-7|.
CASSLRYEQYF
TGTGCCAGCAGTTTGCGGTACGAGCAGTACTTC
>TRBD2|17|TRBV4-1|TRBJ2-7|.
CASSQPLLAGGAYEQYF
TGCGCCAGCAGCCAACCACTACTAGCGGGAGGGGCGTACGAGCAGTACTTC
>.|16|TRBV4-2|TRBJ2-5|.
CASSQSEPEAGETQYF
TGTGCCAGCAGCCAAAGTGAACCGGAGGCAGGAGAGACCCAGTACTTC
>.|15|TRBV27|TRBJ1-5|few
CASSSTTGFGQPQHF
TGTGCCAGCAGTTCTACTACAGGGTTCGGGCAGCCCCAGCATTTT
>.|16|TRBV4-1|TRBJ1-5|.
CASSQDVTGSNQPQHF
TGCGCCAGCAGCCAAGATGTAACTGGTAGCAATCAGCCCCAGCATTTT
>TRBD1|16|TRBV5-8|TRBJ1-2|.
CASSLPPPTGIYGYTF
TGTGCCAGCAGCTTGCCCCCGCCGACAGGGATCTATGGCTACACCTTC
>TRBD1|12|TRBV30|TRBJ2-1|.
CAWTGQINEQFF
TGTGCCTGGACGGGACAGATCAATGAGCAGTTCTTC
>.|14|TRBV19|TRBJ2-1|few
CASSILEGKDEQFF
TGTGCCAGTAGTATTCTTGAGGGTAAGGATGAGCAGTTCTTC
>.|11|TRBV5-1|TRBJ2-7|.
CASSLSHEQYF
TGCGCCAGCAGCTTAAGCCACGAGCAGTACTTC
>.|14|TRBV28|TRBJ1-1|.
CASSIKRENTEAFF
TGTGCCAGCAGCATAAAACGGGAGAACACTGAAGCTTTCTTT
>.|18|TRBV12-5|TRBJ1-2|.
CASGPPTGSFARYYGYTF
TGTGCTAGTGGCCCACCAACAGGGTCTTTCGCTCGGTATTATGGCTACACCTTC
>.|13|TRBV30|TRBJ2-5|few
CAFRPGVGETQYF
TGTGCCTTTCGACCGGGAGTCGGAGAGACCCAGTACTTC
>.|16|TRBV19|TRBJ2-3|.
CASEEWGGTSTDTQYF
TGTGCCAGTGAGGAGTGGGGCGGGACTAGCACAGATACGCAGTATTTT
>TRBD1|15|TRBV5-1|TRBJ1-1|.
CASSLFDRGRTEAFF
TGCGCCAGCAGCTTGTTTGACAGGGGGCGAACTGAAGCTTTCTTT
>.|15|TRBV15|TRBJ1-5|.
CATSRDRGSPRPQHF
TGTGCCACCAGCAGAGATCGGGGGAGCCCGAGGCCCCAGCATTTT
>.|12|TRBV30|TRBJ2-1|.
CAWSRLNNEQFF
TGTGCCTGGAGTAGACTGAACAATGAGCAGTTCTTC
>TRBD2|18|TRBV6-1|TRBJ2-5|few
CASSGRTSGSQYQETQYF
TGTGCCAGCAGTGGAAGGACTAGCGGGAGCCAGTACCAAGAGACCCAGTACTTC
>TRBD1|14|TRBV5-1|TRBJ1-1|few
CASSSGQLNTEAFF
TGCGCCAGCAGCTCGGGACAGTTGAACACTGAAGCTTTCTTT
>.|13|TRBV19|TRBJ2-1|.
CASARGPYNEQFF
TGTGCCAGTGCCAGGGGTCCATACAATGAGCAGTTCTTC
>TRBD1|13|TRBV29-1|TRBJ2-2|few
CSAGTVLTGELFF
TGCAGCGCTGGGACAGTCCTCACCGGGGAGCTGTTTTTT
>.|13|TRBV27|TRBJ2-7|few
CASSKRGSYEQYF
TGTGCCAGCAGTAAAAGGGGCTCCTACGAGCAGTACTTC
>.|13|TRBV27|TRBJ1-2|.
CASSQVTGHGYTF
TGTGCCAGCAGTCAAGTGACAGGCCATGGCTACACCTTC
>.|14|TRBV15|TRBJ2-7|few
CATSREGTSYEQYF
TGTGCCACCAGCAGAGAGGGCACATCCTACGAGCAGTACTTC
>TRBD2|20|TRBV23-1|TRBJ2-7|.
CASTSGAGTSGRRFSYEQYF
TGCGCCAGCACAAGCGGGGCCGGGACTAGCGGGAGAAGGTTCTCCTACGAGCAGTACTTC
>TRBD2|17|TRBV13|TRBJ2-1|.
CASSFSGGTPALNEQFF
TGTGCCAGCAGCTTTTCCGGGGGGACTCCGGCCCTCAATGAGCAGTTCTTC
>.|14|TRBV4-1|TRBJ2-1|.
CASSQRPGGNEQFF
TGCGCCAGCAGCCAACGCCCTGGGGGGAATGAGCAGTTCTTC
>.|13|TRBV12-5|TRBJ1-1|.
CASGLPPPAEAFF
TGTGCTAGTGGTTTGCCCCCTCCCGCTGAAGCTTTCTTT
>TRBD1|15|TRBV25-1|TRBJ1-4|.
CASSVPRGRGEKLFF
TGTGCCAGCAGTGTTCCCAGGGGGCGAGGTGAAAAACTGTTTTTT
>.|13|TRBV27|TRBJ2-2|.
CASSPSVPGELFF
TGTGCCAGCAGTCCCTCAGTTCCCGGGGAGCTGTTTTTT
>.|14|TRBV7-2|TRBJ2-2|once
CASSLGGRPGELFF
TGTGCCAGCAGCTTAGGCGGGCGCCCCGGGGAGCTGTTTTTT
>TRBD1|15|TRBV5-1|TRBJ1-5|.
CASSSTGSPNQPQHF
TGCGCCAGCAGCTCGACAGGGTCTCCTAATCAGCCCCAGCATTTT
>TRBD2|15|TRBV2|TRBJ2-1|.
CASSERLAGAGEQFF
TGTGCCAGCAGTGAAAGACTAGCGGGAGCCGGTGAGCAGTTCTTC
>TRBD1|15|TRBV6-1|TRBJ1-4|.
CASKGQSATNEKLFF
TGTGCCAGCAAGGGACAGTCTGCAACTAATGAAAAACTGTTTTTT
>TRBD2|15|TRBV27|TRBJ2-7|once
CASSGTLAGHDEQYF
TGTGCCAGCAGTGGAACTTTAGCGGGACACGACGAGCAGTACTTC
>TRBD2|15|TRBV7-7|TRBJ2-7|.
CASSQGLAGYDEQYF
TGTGCTAGCAGCCAAGGACTAGCGGGATATGACGAGCAGTACTTC
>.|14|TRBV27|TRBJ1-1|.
CASSLWEGDTEAFF
TGTGCCAGCAGTTTATGGGAGGGGGACACTGAAGCTTTCTTT
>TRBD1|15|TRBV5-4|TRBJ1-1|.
CASSPGQVVYTEAFF
TGTGCCAGCAGCCCGGGACAGGTTGTTTACACTGAAGCTTTCTTT
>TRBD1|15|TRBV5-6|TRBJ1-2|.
CASSLAGTGVGGYTF
TGTGCCAGCAGCTTGGCCGGGACAGGGGTCGGAGGCTACACCTTC
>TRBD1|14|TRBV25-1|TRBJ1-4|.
CASSAQGESEKLFF
TGTGCCAGCAGTGCACAGGGGGAGAGTGAAAAACTGTTTTTT
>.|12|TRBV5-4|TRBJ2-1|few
CASSLDWSEQFF
TGTGCCAGCAGCTTGGATTGGAGTGAGCAGTTCTTC
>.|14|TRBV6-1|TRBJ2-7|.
CASSIGTLSYEQYF
TGTGCCAGCAGTATCGGGACTCTCTCCTACGAGCAGTACTTC
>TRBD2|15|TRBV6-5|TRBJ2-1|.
CASSSGTSSIHEQFF
TGTGCCAGCAGTTCCGGGACTAGCTCGATACATGAGCAGTTCTTC
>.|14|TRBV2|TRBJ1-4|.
CASMVGQLHEKLFF
TGTGCCAGCATGGTTGGGCAGCTCCACGAAAAACTGTTTTTT
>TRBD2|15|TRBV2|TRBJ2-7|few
CASSLAGGSSYEQYF
TGTGCCAGCAGCCTAGCGGGAGGCTCCTCCTACGAGCAGTACTTC
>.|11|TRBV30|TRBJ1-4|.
CAWGRNEKLFF
TGTGCCTGGGGGAGGAATGAAAAACTGTTTTTT
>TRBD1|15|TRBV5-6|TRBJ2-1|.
CASSFWDRGENEQFF
TGTGCCAGCAGCTTTTGGGACAGGGGGGAGAATGAGCAGTTCTTC
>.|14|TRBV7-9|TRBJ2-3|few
CASSLRQGTDTQYF
TGTGCCAGCAGCCTCCGGCAGGGCACAGATACGCAGTATTTT
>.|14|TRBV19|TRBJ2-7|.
CASSRDILTYEQYF
TGTGCCAGTAGCCGGGACATTTTGACCTACGAGCAGTACTTC